This T cell receptor beta chain was recovered during a study of blood T cell repertoires in COVID-19. CDR3 length: 17 residues. CDR1 SGHTA and CDR2 FQGNSA come from the germline V gene. The trim removed 2 bases at V and 9 bases at J, leaving 13 bases unmatched. In the source study's methods: Reference gene primer amplification in the assay estimated nucleated cell counts. The method was immunoSEQ multiplex PCR; TCRdb's version includes in-frame clones alone and lacks a portion of them. The DNA gave D and trimming, while V, J and clone size come from that table. The sample shows 130,000 or so clones, almost 70% of them seen only once.

The chain couples TRBV7-2 to TRBJ2-2; 9 bases map to TRBD2. The sequence was obtained from a woman aged 70 to 79 with acute or convalescent COVID-19. The sample comprised peripheral blood. The CDR3 region has the DNA TGTGCCAGCAGCTTAAGTCCCCTCCGGCGGGAGGGCCGGGAGCTGTTTTTT. Its translation: CASSLSPLRREGRELFF.